This T cell receptor beta chain is drawn from a study of T cell changes during pregnancy in multiple sclerosis. The assay was immunoSEQ multiplex PCR, and TCRdb's table has in-frame clones only and misses some. This table holds 85,000 to 100,000 clones, approximately 92% found once. This material consisted of peripheral blood, taken in the first trimester of pregnancy. The clonotype comes from a female donor with multiple sclerosis, enrolled in a pregnancy study.

CDR3 sequence: CASSSTVSGQETQYF. In nucleotides, the CDR3 is TGTGCCAGCAGCTCGACCGTATCGGGGCAAGAGACCCAGTACTTC. The chain has TRBV5-4 and TRBJ2-5; weak D call: TRBD2 (5 bases). V was shortened by 3 bases and J by 2 bases, with 14 bases between the two germline ends. The CDR3 runs 15 residues. Looked up from germline, CDR1 is SGHNT and CDR2 is YYREEE (reference sequence).